The entry below describes one T cell receptor beta chain. Its antigen is as yet unknown. This sample also contains other DNA sequences that code for the same CDR3. The data stem from a study of cytomegalovirus exposure and HLA in healthy donors. V lost 0 bases, J lost 3 bases, and 8 bases lay in between. The V gene's germline CDR1 is SGHDT and CDR2 YYEEEE. CDR3 length equals 14 residues. Whole-study results and caveats: In an earlier analysis, in around 590 donors, most V segments appeared productive either ~90% or ~30% of the time. Overall, approximately 150 TCR beta chains were annotated as cytomegalovirus-associated.

The PCR ran on 60 Vbeta and 13 Jbeta primers. Method: immunoSEQ multiplex PCR; TCRdb's copy keeps in-frame clones and lacks some. The sample holds over 110,000 clones; more than 60% are singletons and the top ten take 8.8%. J is TRBJ2-3 and V is TRBV5-6; D is possibly TRBD1 (5 bases). The sequenced sample consisted of PBMCs. This clonotype originated in a woman between 45 and 60 years old in good health and CMV-seropositive. CDR3 sequence reads: CASSLAGLTDTQYF. CDR3 DNA: TGTGCCAGCAGCTTGGCAGGGTTGACAGATACGCAGTATTTT.